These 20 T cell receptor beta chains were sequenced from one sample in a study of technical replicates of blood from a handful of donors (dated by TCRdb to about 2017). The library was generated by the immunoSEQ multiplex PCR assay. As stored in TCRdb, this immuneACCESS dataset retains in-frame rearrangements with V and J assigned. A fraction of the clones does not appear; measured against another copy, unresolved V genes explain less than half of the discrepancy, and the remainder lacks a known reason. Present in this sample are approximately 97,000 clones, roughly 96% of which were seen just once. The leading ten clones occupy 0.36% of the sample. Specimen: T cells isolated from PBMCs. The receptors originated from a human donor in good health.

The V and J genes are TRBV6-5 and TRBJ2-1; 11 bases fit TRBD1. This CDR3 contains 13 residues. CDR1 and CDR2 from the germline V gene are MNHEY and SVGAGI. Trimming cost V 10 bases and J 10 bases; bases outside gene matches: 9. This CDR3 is CATRDRGIREQFF. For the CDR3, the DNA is TGTGCCACACGGGACAGGGGGATACGAGAGCAGTTCTTC.

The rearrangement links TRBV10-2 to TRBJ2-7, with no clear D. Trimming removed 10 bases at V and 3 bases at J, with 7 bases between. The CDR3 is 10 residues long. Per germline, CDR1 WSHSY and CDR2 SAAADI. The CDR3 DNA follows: TGCGCCACCCGCGACTACGAGCAGTACTTC. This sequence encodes CATRDYEQYF.

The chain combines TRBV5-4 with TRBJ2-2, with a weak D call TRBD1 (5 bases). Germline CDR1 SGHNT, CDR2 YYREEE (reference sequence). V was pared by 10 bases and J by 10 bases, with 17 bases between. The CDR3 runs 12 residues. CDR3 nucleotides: TGTGCCGCGATGGCAGGGTCTGAGGAGCTGTTTTTT. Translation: CAAMAGSEELFF.

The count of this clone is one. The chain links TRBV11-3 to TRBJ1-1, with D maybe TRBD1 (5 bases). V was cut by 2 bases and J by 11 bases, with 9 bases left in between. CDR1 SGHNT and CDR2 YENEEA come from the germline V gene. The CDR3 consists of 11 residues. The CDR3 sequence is CASSLMGRAFF. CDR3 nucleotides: TGTGCCAGCAGCTTAATGGGGCGGGCTTTCTTT. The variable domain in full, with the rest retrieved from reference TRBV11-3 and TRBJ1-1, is EAGVVQSPRYKIIEKKQPVAFWCNPISGHNTLYWYLQNLGQGPELLIRYENEEAVDDSQLPKDRFSAERLKGVDSTLKIQPAELGDSAVYLCASSLMGRAFFGQGTRLTVV.

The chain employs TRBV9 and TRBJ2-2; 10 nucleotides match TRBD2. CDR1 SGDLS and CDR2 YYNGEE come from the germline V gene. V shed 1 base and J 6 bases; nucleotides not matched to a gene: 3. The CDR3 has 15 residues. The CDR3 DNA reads TGTGCCAGCAGCGTACTAGCGGGAGCAGCCGGGGAGCTGTTTTTT. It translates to CASSVLAGAAGELFF.

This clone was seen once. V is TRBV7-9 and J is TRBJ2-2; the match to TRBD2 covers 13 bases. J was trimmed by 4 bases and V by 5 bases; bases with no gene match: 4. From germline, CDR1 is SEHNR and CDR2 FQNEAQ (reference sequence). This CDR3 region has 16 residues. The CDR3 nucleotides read TGTGCCAGCAGCCATGGACTAGCGGGAGCCACCGGGGAGCTGTTTTTT. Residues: CASSHGLAGATGELFF.

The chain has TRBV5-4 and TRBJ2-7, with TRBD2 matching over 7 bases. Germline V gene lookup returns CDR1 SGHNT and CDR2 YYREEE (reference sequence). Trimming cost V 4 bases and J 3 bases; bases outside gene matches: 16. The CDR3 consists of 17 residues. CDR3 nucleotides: TGTGCCAGCAGCCAATATTTATCTAGGCGGGAGAGCTACGAGCAGTACTTC. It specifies CASSQYLSRRESYEQYF.

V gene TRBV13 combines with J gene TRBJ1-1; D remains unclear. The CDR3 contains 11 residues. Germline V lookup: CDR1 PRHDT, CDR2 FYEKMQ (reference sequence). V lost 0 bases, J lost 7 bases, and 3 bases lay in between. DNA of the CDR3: TGTGCCAGCAGCTTAGGACTTGAAGCTTTCTTT. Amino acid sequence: CASSLGLEAFF.

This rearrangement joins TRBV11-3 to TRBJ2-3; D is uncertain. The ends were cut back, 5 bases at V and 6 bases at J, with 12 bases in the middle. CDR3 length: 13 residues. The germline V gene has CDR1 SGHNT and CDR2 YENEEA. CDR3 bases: TGTGCCAGCAGCACCTATCAAGATGATACGCAGTATTTT. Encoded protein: CASSTYQDDTQYF.

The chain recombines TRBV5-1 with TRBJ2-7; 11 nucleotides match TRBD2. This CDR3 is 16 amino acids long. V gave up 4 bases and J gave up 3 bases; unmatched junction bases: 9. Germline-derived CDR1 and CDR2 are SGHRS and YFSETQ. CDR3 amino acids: CASSNLPGTSGYEQYF. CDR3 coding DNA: TGCGCCAGCAGCAATCTACCCGGGACTAGCGGCTACGAGCAGTACTTC.

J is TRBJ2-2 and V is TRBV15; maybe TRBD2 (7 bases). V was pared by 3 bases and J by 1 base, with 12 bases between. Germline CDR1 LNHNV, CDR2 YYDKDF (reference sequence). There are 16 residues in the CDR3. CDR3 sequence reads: CATSSRGGGNTGELFF. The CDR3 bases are TGTGCCACCAGCAGTAGGGGAGGGGGGAACACCGGGGAGCTGTTTTTT.

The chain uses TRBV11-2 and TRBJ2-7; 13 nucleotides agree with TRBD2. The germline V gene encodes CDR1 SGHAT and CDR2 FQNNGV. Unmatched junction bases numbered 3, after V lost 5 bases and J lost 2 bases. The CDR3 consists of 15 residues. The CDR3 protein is CASSLGLAGAYEQYF. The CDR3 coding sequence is TGTGCCAGCAGCCTTGGACTAGCGGGGGCCTACGAGCAGTACTTC.

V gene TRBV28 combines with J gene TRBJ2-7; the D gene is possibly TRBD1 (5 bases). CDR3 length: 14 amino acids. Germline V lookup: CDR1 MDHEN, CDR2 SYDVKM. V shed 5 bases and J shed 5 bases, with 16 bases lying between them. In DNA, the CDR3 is TGTGCCAGCAGTATAGGGGCCTTCAGCCACGAGCAGTACTTC. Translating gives CASSIGAFSHEQYF.

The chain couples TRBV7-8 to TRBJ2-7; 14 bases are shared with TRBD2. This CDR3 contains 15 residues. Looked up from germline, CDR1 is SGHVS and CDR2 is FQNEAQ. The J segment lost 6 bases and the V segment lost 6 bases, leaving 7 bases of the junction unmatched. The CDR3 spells CASRRLAGGSSEQYF. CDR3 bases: TGTGCCAGCAGACGACTAGCGGGAGGGTCTAGCGAGCAGTACTTC.

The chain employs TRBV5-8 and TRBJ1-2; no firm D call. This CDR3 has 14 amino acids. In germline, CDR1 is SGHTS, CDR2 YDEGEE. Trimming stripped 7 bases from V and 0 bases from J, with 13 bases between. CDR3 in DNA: TGTGCCAGCCACCCGCCGGGAGCTAACTATGGCTACACCTTC. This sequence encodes CASHPPGANYGYTF. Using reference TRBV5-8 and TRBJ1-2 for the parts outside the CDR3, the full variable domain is EAGVTQSPTHLIKTRGQQATLRCSPISGHTSVYWYQQALGLGLQFLLWYDEGEERNRGNFPPRFSGRQFPNYSSELNVNALELEDSALYLCASHPPGANYGYTFGSGTRLTVV.

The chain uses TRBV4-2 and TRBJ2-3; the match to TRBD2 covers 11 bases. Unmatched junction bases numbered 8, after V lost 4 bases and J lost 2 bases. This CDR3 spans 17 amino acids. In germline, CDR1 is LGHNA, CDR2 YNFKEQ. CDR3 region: CASSRSTSGDFTDTQYF. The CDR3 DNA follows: TGTGCCAGCAGCCGATCGACTAGCGGGGATTTCACAGATACGCAGTATTTT.

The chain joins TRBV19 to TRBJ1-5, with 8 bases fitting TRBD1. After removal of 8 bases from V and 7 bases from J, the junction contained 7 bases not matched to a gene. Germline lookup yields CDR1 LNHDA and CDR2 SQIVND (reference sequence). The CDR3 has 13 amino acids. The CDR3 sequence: CASRDRSVQPQHF. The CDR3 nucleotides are TGTGCCAGTCGGGACAGGTCCGTGCAGCCCCAGCATTTT.

CDR3 sequence: CASSSGAGRETQYF. The DNA for the CDR3 is TGTGCCAGCAGCTCAGGGGCCGGGAGGGAGACCCAGTACTTC. This sequence joins TRBV7-2 and TRBJ2-5, with D possibly matching TRBD2 (7 bases). V gave up 4 bases and J gave up 5 bases, with 14 bases separating them. CDR1 SGHTA and CDR2 FQGNSA come from the germline V gene. This CDR3 has 14 residues.

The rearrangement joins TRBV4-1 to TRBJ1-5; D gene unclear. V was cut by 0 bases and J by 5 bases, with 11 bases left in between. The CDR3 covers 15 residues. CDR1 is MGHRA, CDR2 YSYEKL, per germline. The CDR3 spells CASSQDTRGDQPQHF. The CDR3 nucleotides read TGCGCCAGCAGCCAAGATACCAGAGGAGATCAGCCCCAGCATTTT.

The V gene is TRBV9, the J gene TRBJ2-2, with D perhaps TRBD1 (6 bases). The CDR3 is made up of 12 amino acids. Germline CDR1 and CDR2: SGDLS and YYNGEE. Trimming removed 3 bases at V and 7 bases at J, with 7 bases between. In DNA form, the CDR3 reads TGTGCCAGCAGCGACAGGGTCGGGGAGCTGTTTTTT. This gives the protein CASSDRVGELFF.